The present T cell receptor beta chain was sequenced within a study of cytomegalovirus exposure and HLA in healthy donors (dated by TCRdb to 2016 to 2017). Regarding the complete study: An earlier analysis of several hundred of the donors reported 250 to 300 Gb of sequence data and 90 million to 120 million unique TCR beta sequences obtained from about 200 million T cells. Roughly 300 gigabases of sequencing data and tens of millions of unique TCR sequences made up an early release that covered under 750 HLA-typed donors. The genetic ancestry cluster associated with self-reported Caucasian donors included over 65% of the 398 genotyped donors. The study was designed to test whether signatures of past pathogen exposure could be identified by cataloging public T cell receptors. The T cell repertoires of around 730 subjects were profiled by immunosequencing and related to cytomegalovirus serostatus. A separate validation cohort of approximately 120 different subjects was used in addition to the 666-subject first cohort. High-throughput TCR immunosequencing, statistical association of individual TCRs with disease status, and machine learning were combined to predict cytomegalovirus infection status. A later analysis re-analyzed previously published TCR beta repertoires from roughly 690 donors and added high-resolution HLA genotyping to study TCR occurrence patterns. The later analysis used no new phenotypic data to find candidate immune exposures, relying instead on TCR beta sequences and their occurrence across donors. To decide whether each TCR beta V gene segment behaved as functional or pseudogenic, an earlier analysis of approximately 600 of the donors relied on high-throughput TCR beta sequencing. Donor age, sex, ethnicity and CMV serostatus were compiled together with the repertoire data. Genome-wide SNP genotypes for about 65% of the roughly 700 donors were used in a later genetic analysis, which treated that subset as a discovery cohort. Every discovery cohort repertoire had been produced on one sequencing platform. HLA typing covered class I and class II loci at four-digit resolution. Typing coverage differed by locus: A, B, C, DRB1 and DQB1 were typed in roughly 629-630 donors, DQA1 in about 510, DPA1 in 606, and DPB1 in 400 to 490. About 5 DR-DQ haplotypes were handled as single units for association and clustering, since linkage in the cohort was strong. Among some 400 genotyped donors of the cohort, an average of around 240,000 unique TCR beta nucleotide sequences were sequenced per donor, 15% to 20% of them non-productive. Results the study describes overall, beyond this receptor: Linkage disequilibrium might explain the correlated functional status among segregating V segments, but an unknown experimental factor could not be ruled out. The presence/absence analyses assumed that sequencing depth was roughly uniform across donors, and that assumption may not be true. Most TCR sequences were observed very rarely across donors, whereas some public TCRs were present in many individuals. In a later analysis, several top co-occurrence clusters were reported to appear linked to parvovirus B19, influenza, CMV and Epstein-Barr virus. When HLA alleles, especially DR and DQ, strongly co-occurred, attributing TCR associations to individual alleles was difficult. Compared with equally common non-associated chains, HLA-associated TCR beta chains in a later analysis were more clonally expanded and had lower generation probabilities. In a later genetic analysis, fewer N-insertions in productive TCRs were reported among donors in an Asian-associated ancestry cluster than the roughly 640-donor mean. V-gene and J-gene trimming of TCR beta chains was associated with a missense DCLRE1C variant in a later genetic analysis, and the association was replicated in an independent cohort. The authors suggested that the approach could potentially be generalized to other disease states and immunological phenotypes. A further reported finding was that TCR beta sequences accurately predicted the HLA-A and HLA-B alleles for most subjects in the first cohort. A later analysis found that most CMV-associated TCR beta chains appeared HLA-restricted, with HLA associations seemingly driven largely by CMV exposure. In an earlier analysis of approximately 590 of the donors, most TCR beta V segments appeared in productive rearrangements about 90% or about 30% of the time, broadly matching IMGT annotations. This cohort had only TCR beta chains sequenced, and the lack of alpha or paired-chain data limited which features could be detected. Because the 87-base-pair reads could not distinguish some IMGT-functional V segments, including TRBV6-2 and TRBV6-3, those segments were excluded. In vitro tests confirmed that a few of the cytomegalovirus-associated TCR beta chains recognize cytomegalovirus antigens. Because counts were too low, about 17 rarely observed V segments, including chromosome 9 orphons, were excluded from the earlier analysis of under 650 of the donors. Because HLA typing was unavailable for some donors at each locus, only the typed subset was used in association tests. The sequencing pipeline was judged likely to have produced a cluster of highly shared sequence variants as a technical artifact. Cytomegalovirus status was reported to be diagnosed by the classifier with high specificity and sensitivity in both the original and validation cohorts. At a false discovery rate of 0.05, a later analysis linked around 17,000 TCR beta sequences to specific HLA alleles. In a later analysis, TCR association rates were found to vary across HLA loci, with the most associated TCRs seen for DRB1 alleles and the fewest for HLA-C alleles. In the study, approximately 160 TCR beta chains were listed as associated with cytomegalovirus. CMV serostatus was the only immune exposure information available for the cohort.

CDR1 and CDR2, looked up from the germline V gene, are SGHRS and YFSETQ. V and J lose 4 bases and 5 bases, and a span of 12 bases separates them. There are 13 amino acids in the CDR3, from cysteine to phenylalanine inclusive. The sequence is cut down to CDR3 DNA, 39 bases in frame from base 1. Library preparation used the immunoSEQ multiplex PCR assay. For the multiplex PCR, a mixture combining 60 forward primers for TCR Vbeta segments and 13 reverse primers for TCR Jbeta segments was used. Amplification of the CDR3 region of rearranged TCR beta genes was performed with a multiplex PCR assay on genomic DNA. The amplified TCR beta libraries were sequenced on the Illumina HiSeq System as 87-base-pair reads. The authors' pipeline ran thus. In a later analysis, tens of millions of unique TCR beta chains were counted across the approximately 640 repertoires, and around 10 million of these chains were shared by at least two donors. To remove PCR and sequencing errors, raw reads were error-corrected and collapsed into unique sequences using a nearest-neighbor algorithm that merged closely related sequences. CDR3 sequences were aligned to IMGT reference sequences to assign V, D and J gene segments. Each retained sequence needed at least a six-nucleotide match to both a V gene segment and a J gene segment. A rearrangement was called productive if the CDR3 had no stop codons and remained in frame with V and J, and every other rearrangement was called non-productive. CDR3 was defined according to IMGT convention as the region running from the second conserved V-encoded cysteine to the conserved J-encoded phenylalanine. The earlier analysis of about 500 of the donors excluded sequences that lacked an unambiguous match to a single V gene segment. An earlier analysis of fewer than 750 of the donors classified V segments as functional when productive rearrangements were above 56.7% and as segregating when the standard deviation between donors was above 5%. A statistical classification framework was developed to diagnose cytomegalovirus status using the catalog of TCR beta chain sequences. In a later analysis, TCR nucleotide sequences were compared against IMGT/GENE-DB human TR gene sequences so that V and J genes could be assigned. In a later analysis, CDR3 sequences and most-parsimonious VDJ recombination scenarios were assigned using the TCRdist pipeline. In a later analysis, every TCR beta chain was defined by the combination of its CDR3 amino acid sequence and its V-gene family, and reads without a unique V-gene family were dropped. A later analysis removed 592 highly shared, low-generation-probability nucleotide sequences to deal with suspected cross-contamination and a sequencing artifact. For each public chain, a later analysis derived a clonal expansion index from normalized ranks of inferred template counts within each repertoire. Generation probabilities in a later analysis came from a VDJ recombination model fitted to out-of-frame rearrangements, and those results were checked against IGoR. In a later analysis, hypergeometric tests were used to score TCR-TCR, TCR-HLA and TCR-CMV co-occurrence, with a repertoire-size bias correction applied to TCR pairs. In a later analysis, false discovery rates were estimated by permuting HLA or CMV assignments 20 times. In a later analysis, co-occurring TCRs were grouped using DBSCAN, with TCRdist sequence similarity added in when clustering inside HLA-allele-positive subsets. Repertoires with fewer than 30,000 or more than 120,000 public chains, plus five repertoires with anomalous nucleotide sharing, were excluded from co-occurrence clustering. Imported from immuneACCESS, the table was reduced by TCRdb to in-frame sequences with V and J called. These copies leave out some clones; in studies compared against another copy, an unresolved V gene accounts for under half, and the cause of the remainder is not known. Clone size and V and J calls were adopted from that table, with D and trimming inferred from the DNA. In all, the sample holds about 150,000 clones, and around 65% of those were seen once. The ten largest make up roughly 3.1% of the sample.

Details on this clone: The antigen this receptor binds is unknown. Base-call qualities are not available, and no considerably larger clone is one nucleotide away.

The cohort was made up of about 610 healthy bone marrow donors. At the time of sampling, all cohort members were nominally healthy, though unrecorded immune exposures were likely present. The donor tested CMV seropositive, placing the donor among the 289 seropositive members of the cohort. Every donor gave a peripheral blood sample, and the peripheral blood mononuclear cells from that sample were used for TCR beta sequencing. The Qiagen DNeasy Blood Extraction Kit was used to extract genomic DNA from the blood cell samples. Sample: PBMCs. The TCR comes from a woman in her 30s in good health and CMV-seropositive. Here the chain combines TRBV5-1 and TRBJ2-5; the D gene is perhaps TRBD1, from 6 matching bases. The DNA is TGCGCCAGCAGCAAACAGGGAACGGAGACCCAGTACTTC. The resulting protein is CASSKQGTETQYF.